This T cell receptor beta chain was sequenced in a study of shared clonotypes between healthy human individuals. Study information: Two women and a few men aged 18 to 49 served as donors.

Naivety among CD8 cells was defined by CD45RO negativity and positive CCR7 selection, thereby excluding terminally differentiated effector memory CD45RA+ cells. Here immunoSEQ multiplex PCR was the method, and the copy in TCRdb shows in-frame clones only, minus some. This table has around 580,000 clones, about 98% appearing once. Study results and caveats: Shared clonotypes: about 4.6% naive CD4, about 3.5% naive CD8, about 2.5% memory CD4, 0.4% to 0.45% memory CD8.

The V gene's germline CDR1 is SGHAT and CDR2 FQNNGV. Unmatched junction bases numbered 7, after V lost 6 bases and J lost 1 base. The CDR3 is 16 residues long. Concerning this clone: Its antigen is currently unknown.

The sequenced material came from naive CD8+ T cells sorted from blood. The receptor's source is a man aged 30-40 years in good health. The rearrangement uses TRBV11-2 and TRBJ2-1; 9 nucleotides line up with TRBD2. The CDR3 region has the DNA TGTGCCAGCAGTCAAACCACTAGCGGGTCCTACAATGAGCAGTTCTTC. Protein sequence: CASSQTTSGSYNEQFF.